One sample yielded the 28 T cell receptor beta chains listed below, sequenced in a study of early T cells in non-severe SARS-CoV-2 infection. TCRdb fed the 5' RACE reads into MiXCR, producing one record per CDR3 protein. The table has some 82,000 distinct CDR3 sequences, around 5.6% seen once. The material sequenced was whole blood. These receptors were taken from an adult who was a healthcare worker with PCR-confirmed SARS-CoV-2 infection or an uninfected control (not recorded which).

This clonotype occurred many times. The V gene is TRBV11-3, the J gene TRBJ2-1, with D perhaps being TRBD1 or TRBD2 (5 bases each). The CDR3 totals 14 residues. Per germline, CDR1 SGHNT and CDR2 YENEEA. The V end was cut by 5 bases, the J end by 0 bases, with 8 bases between. The CDR3 loop is CASSRGGSYNEQFF. CDR3 DNA: TGTGCCAGCAGCCGTGGGGGCTCCTACAATGAGCAGTTCTTC.

This clonotype was counted only a few times. The rearrangement links TRBV6-5 to TRBJ2-7; D gene unclear. V lost 5 bases and J lost 5, with 7 bases in between. There are 11 residues in the CDR3. Per germline, CDR1 MNHEY and CDR2 SVGAGI. CDR3 in DNA: TGTGCCAGCAGTACGGACGACGAGCAGTACTTC. It codes for CASSTDDEQYF.

The table lists this clonotype with many counts. The J gene is TRBJ1-6, the V gene TRBV7-2, with D maybe TRBD1 (5 bases). Germline V gene data show CDR1 as SGHTA and CDR2 as FQGNSA. The CDR3 extends over 17 amino acids. V gave up 3 bases and J gave up 4 bases, with 16 bases separating them. For the CDR3, the DNA is TGTGCCAGCAGCTTCTCAGGGACGGCGGAATATAATTCACCCCTCCACTTT. This translates into CASSFSGTAEYNSPLHF.

This clonotype was picked up a small number of times. The genes are TRBV9 and TRBJ1-1, with D maybe TRBD1 (6 bases). V lost 3 bases and J lost 1, with 10 bases in between. This CDR3 is built from 14 residues. Germline-derived CDR1 and CDR2 are SGDLS and YYNGEE. The CDR3 coding sequence is TGTGCCAGCAGCGCAACAGGGCCGAACACTGAAGCTTTCTTT. Protein: CASSATGPNTEAFF.

The gene calls are TRBV28 and TRBJ1-5; a weak D match, TRBD1 (6 bases). Between the trimmed V and J ends, which lost 1 base and 3 bases, there was a span of 13 bases. Germline V lookup: CDR1 MDHEN, CDR2 SYDVKM. The CDR3 runs to 16 residues. The CDR3 loop reads CASSLYQGHSNQPQHF. CDR3 nucleotides: TGTGCCAGCAGTTTATACCAGGGGCACTCCAATCAGCCCCAGCATTTT.

In its sample, this clonotype was seen many times. The chain employs TRBV29-1 and TRBJ2-5, with 7 positions matching TRBD2. Germline V gene sequence: CDR1 SQVTM, CDR2 ANQGSEA. Germline trimming cut 7 bases from V and 7 bases from J; bases unmatched to any gene: 12. The CDR3 is made up of 13 amino acids. The CDR3 is CSGGEGLFGTQYF. In DNA form, the CDR3 reads TGCAGCGGCGGGGAGGGATTATTTGGGACCCAGTACTTC.

This clonotype has more than one count but fewer than ten. The V gene is TRBV10-2, the J gene TRBJ2-4; weak D call: TRBD1 (5 bases). V lost 1 base and J 0 bases, leaving 7 bases between the germline ends. Per the germline V gene, CDR1 is WSHSY and CDR2 is SAAADI. The CDR3 length is 15 residues. The CDR3 nucleotides read TGCGCCAGCAGTGAGTTAGACAGAGCCAAAAACATTCAGTACTTC. As protein: CASSELDRAKNIQYF.

This chain connects TRBV6-6 to TRBJ2-3; D could derive from TRBD1 or TRBD2 (5 bases each). The germline CDR1 and CDR2 sequences are MNHNY and SVGAGI (reference sequence). Trimming took off 5 bases at V and 3 bases at J, with 9 bases between the two ends. The CDR3 spans 13 residues. The DNA of the CDR3 is TGTGCCAGCAGTCCCAGGGAGACAGATACGCAGTATTTT. Translating gives CASSPRETDTQYF.

V gene TRBV5-1 combines with J gene TRBJ1-2, with 7 bases identical to TRBD1. CDR3 length: 14 residues. The V segment lost 1 base and the J segment 3 bases; nucleotides outside the gene matches: 3. Germline CDR1 SGHRS, CDR2 YFSETQ. CDR3 protein: CASSLSGGDYGYTF. In DNA, the CDR3 is TGCGCCAGCAGCTTGTCAGGGGGAGACTATGGCTACACCTTC.

The chain recombines TRBV7-2 with TRBJ1-3, with D uncertain. CDR3 size: 14 residues. V gave up 1 base and J gave up 4 bases, with 8 bases separating them. CDR1 and CDR2 from the germline V gene are SGHTA and FQGNSA. The CDR3 region has the DNA TGTGCCAGCAGCTTAGGCGGCGGAGGAAACACCATATATTTT. Its translation: CASSLGGGGNTIYF. The complete variable domain, with remaining parts taken from reference TRBV7-2 and TRBJ1-3, reads GAGVSQSPSNKVTEKGKDVELRCDPISGHTALYWYRQSLGQGLEFLIYFQGNSAPDKSGLPSDRFSAERTGGSVSTLTIQRTQQEDSAVYLCASSLGGGGNTIYFGEGSWLTVV.

This clonotype has ten or more counts. The rearrangement uses TRBV6-5 and TRBJ1-2, with TRBD1 identical over 8 bases. CDR1 MNHEY and CDR2 SVGAGI come from the germline V gene. The CDR3 loop spans 13 amino acids. J was trimmed by 6 bases and V by 4 bases; bases with no gene match: 4. The DNA of the CDR3 is TGTGCCAGCAGTTTAACAGGGGGGAATGGCTACACCTTC. Its translation is CASSLTGGNGYTF.

This clonotype came up many times. The gene calls are TRBV7-2 and TRBJ2-1, with TRBD2 identical over 14 bases. This CDR3 is built from 15 residues. The V segment lost 6 bases and the J segment 6 bases; nucleotides outside the gene matches: 4. Germline V gene lookup returns CDR1 SGHTA and CDR2 FQGNSA. The CDR3 sequence: CASRTSGGAFNEQFF. CDR3 in DNA: TGTGCCAGCAGGACTAGCGGGGGGGCTTTCAATGAGCAGTTCTTC.

This clonotype came up many times. The V and J genes are TRBV3-1 and TRBJ2-7; TRBD2 is a possible D gene (6 bases). The germline V and J ends were trimmed by 4 bases and 2 bases, with 15 bases remaining between them. The CDR3 consists of 15 residues. From germline, CDR1 is LGHDT and CDR2 YNNKEL (reference sequence). CDR3 DNA sequence: TGTGCCAGCAGCCGGCTCGGAGGGGTACCCTACGAGCAGTACTTC. This gives the protein CASSRLGGVPYEQYF.

This clonotype was seen ten or more times. The chain links TRBV4-1 to TRBJ2-3; D uncertain. V dropped 1 base and J dropped 6 bases, with 11 bases sitting between them. CDR3 size: 14 residues. Germline V gene lookup returns CDR1 MGHRA and CDR2 YSYEKL. This chain's CDR3 is CASSQASWRDTQYF. The CDR3, as DNA: TGCGCCAGCAGCCAAGCATCTTGGCGCGATACGCAGTATTTT.

This clonotype has more than one count but fewer than ten. This rearrangement joins TRBV10-1 to TRBJ2-7; TRBD1 aligns across 9 bases. Germline V gene lookup returns CDR1 WNHNN and CDR2 SYGVQD (reference sequence). Unmatched junction bases numbered 8, after V lost 7 bases and J lost 1 base. CDR3 length: 15 residues. As DNA, the CDR3 is TGCGCCAGCAAGAAAGGACAGGGGTTTTCCTACGAGCAGTACTTC. Protein sequence: CASKKGQGFSYEQYF.

This clonotype was observed many times. CDR3 amino acids: CASSLGTVGGGSNQPQHF. The CDR3 coding sequence is TGTGCCAGCAGCTTAGGCACCGTCGGTGGCGGAAGCAATCAGCCCCAGCATTTT. V and J are TRBV7-2 and TRBJ1-5; D call uncertain. V lost 1 base, J lost 1 base, and 17 bases lay in between. CDR3 length equals 18 residues. Germline CDR1 reads SGHTA; CDR2 reads FQGNSA.

This clonotype turned up a few times. This chain links TRBV6-1 with TRBJ1-5; D gene unclear. The ends were cut back, 2 bases at V and 2 bases at J, with 16 bases in the middle. CDR1 MNHNS and CDR2 SASEGT come from the germline V gene. The CDR3 spans 17 residues. The CDR3 is CASSERSAVFGNQPQHF. In DNA, the CDR3 is TGTGCCAGCAGTGAAAGGTCGGCGGTATTTGGCAATCAGCCCCAGCATTTT.

In this sample, this clonotype turned up many times. The chain couples TRBV7-9 to TRBJ2-2, with 11 bases lining up with TRBD1. V lost 5 bases, J lost 8 bases, and 16 bases stayed unmatched. CDR1 and CDR2 (germline): SEHNR, FQNEAQ (reference sequence). The CDR3 length is 18 residues. CDR3 in amino acids: CASSTRTGGDLLPGELFF. The CDR3 nucleotides are TGTGCCAGCAGCACGAGGACAGGGGGCGATTTGTTACCAGGGGAGCTGTTTTTT.

The genes are TRBV27 and TRBJ1-1, with 10 bases aligning to TRBD1. The CDR3 length is 16 residues. V shed 4 bases, J shed 6 bases, and the junction held 11 bases outside the gene matches. CDR1 and CDR2 (germline): MNHEY, SMNVEV (reference sequence). CDR3 loop: CASSSGTGVFMAEAFF. In DNA form, the CDR3 reads TGTGCCAGCAGTTCCGGGACAGGGGTCTTTATGGCTGAAGCTTTCTTT.

This chain connects TRBV6-4 to TRBJ1-1, with D hard to call. The CDR3 loop spans 13 amino acids. Germline V gives CDR1 MRHNA, CDR2 SNTAGT. Between the trimmed V and J ends, which lost 3 bases and 4 bases, there was a span of 9 bases. As DNA, the CDR3 is TGTGCCAGCAGTGATATTCGGGGCACTGAAGCTTTCTTT. This translates into CASSDIRGTEAFF.

This clonotype was picked up many times. The rearrangement links TRBV7-9 to TRBJ2-5, with D possibly being TRBD2 (6 bases). CDR1 and CDR2 from the germline V gene are SEHNR and FQNEAQ (reference sequence). The V gene lost 10 bases and the J gene lost 5 bases, with 17 bases spanning the gap. The CDR3 is 13 amino acids. The CDR3 nucleotides are TGTGCCACTAGCCGGGACTCAGAGGAGACCCAGTACTTC. Its protein is CATSRDSEETQYF.

This clonotype appeared many times. This chain's CDR3 is CASSQESLTESNTEAFF. Written as DNA, the CDR3 is TGCGCCAGCAGCCAAGAGAGTTTGACGGAAAGTAACACTGAAGCTTTCTTT. V usage is TRBV4-1 and J usage is TRBJ1-1; D gene ambiguous. The CDR3 loop spans 17 amino acids. The germline gives CDR1 MGHRA, CDR2 YSYEKL. Trimming took 0 bases from V and 2 from J, leaving 16 bases between them.

The chain combines TRBV4-1 with TRBJ2-3; D unresolved. Germline V gives CDR1 MGHRA, CDR2 YSYEKL. There are 15 residues in the CDR3. V dropped 0 bases and J dropped 4 bases, with 11 bases sitting between them. The CDR3: CASSQDLLGSDTQYF. CDR3 nucleotide sequence: TGCGCCAGCAGCCAAGACCTGTTGGGGTCAGATACGCAGTATTTT.

The rearrangement joins TRBV28 to TRBJ2-5, with no clear D. In germline, CDR1 is MDHEN, CDR2 SYDVKM. The CDR3 totals 15 residues. V lost 5 bases and J lost 0, with 13 bases in between. Here the CDR3 reads CASSLLDLNQETQYF. DNA of the CDR3: TGTGCCAGCAGTCTACTTGACCTCAACCAAGAGACCCAGTACTTC.

This clonotype was picked up a small number of times. The chain carries TRBV19 and TRBJ2-3; TRBD1 matches at 10 bases. In germline, CDR1 is LNHDA, CDR2 SQIVND (reference sequence). The CDR3 extends over 17 amino acids. V lost 3 bases and J lost 4; bases outside the gene matches: 10. CDR3 nucleotides: TGTGCCAGTAGTATTAGACTCGGGACAGGGGTCCCAGATACGCAGTATTTT. It specifies CASSIRLGTGVPDTQYF.

The table lists this clonotype with many counts. The chain uses TRBV20-1 and TRBJ1-5; no definite D call. The CDR3 extends over 13 amino acids. Looked up from germline, CDR1 is DFQATT and CDR2 is SNEGSKA (reference sequence). V was pared by 5 bases and J by 1 base, with 9 bases between. CDR3 region: CSAEGKSNQPQHF. Written as DNA, the CDR3 is TGCAGTGCTGAAGGTAAAAGCAATCAGCCCCAGCATTTT.

Note on this clonotype: The junction does not match germline at one end; this may be a read error. The rearrangement joins TRBV3-1 to TRBJ2-7; no reliable D call. This CDR3 has 12 residues. Germline-derived CDR1 and CDR2 are LGHDT and YNNKEL (reference sequence). The CDR3: CASSRTPGPTHF. DNA of the CDR3: TGTGCCAGCAGCCGAACCCCTGGACCCACTCACTTC.

This clonotype was detected ten times or more. The chain employs TRBV2 and TRBJ2-2, with D possibly TRBD1 on 6 matching bases. From germline, CDR1 is SNHLY and CDR2 FYNNEI. The V end was cut by 7 bases, the J end by 7 bases, with 13 bases between. The CDR3 runs to 13 residues. CDR3 coding DNA: TGTGCCAGCATAGACAGGCCGATCGGGGAGCTGTTTTTT. Translated, it gives CASIDRPIGELFF.